Reported below is one TCR beta chain. Its target is unknown. The source of the sample is a study of response to subunit inactivated influenza vaccine. General study points: That few new T cells are recruited by each seasonal influenza vaccination was the authors' suggestion.

Trimming left V 0 bases short and J 0 bases short, with 21 bases between. This CDR3 has 18 amino acids. CDR1 DFQATT and CDR2 SNEGSKA come from the germline V gene (reference sequence). TCRdb itself ran the RT-PCR reads through MiXCR, one entry per CDR3 protein. The repertoire holds 650,000 to 700,000 distinct CDR3 sequences, 15% to 19% seen once, with 11% in the top ten. The clonotype was recovered from a man aged 45-65 years who received an inactivated influenza vaccine. This chain links TRBV20-1 with TRBJ2-7; possible D gene TRBD1, 6 bases. The material sequenced was PBMCs from blood, taken less than 13 days after vaccination. The CDR3 DNA is TGCAGTGCTAGAGATGAATACCGTTGGCAGGGGTACTCCTACGAGCAGTACTTC. The encoded protein is CSARDEYRWQGYSYEQYF.